A single sample gave rise to the 14 T cell receptor beta chains below, sequenced in a study of T cells in Graves' hyperthyroidism and ophthalmopathy. It was RNA transcripts that yielded the amplified TCR beta CDR3 regions. Initially, a first-round RT-PCR of the TCR CDR3 employed the HTBI primer set. TCRdb itself ran the multiplex PCR reads through MiXCR, one entry per CDR3 protein. Among about 350,000 distinct CDR3 sequences listed, approximately 15% were seen once. The sequenced material came from blood. The origin of the receptors is a woman between 25 and 40 years old with Graves' hyperthyroidism.

Concerning this clonotype: At one boundary the junction diverges from the germline segment, which might be a read error. The V gene is TRBV13, the J gene TRBJ2-4; the D gene is possibly TRBD1 (5 bases). The CDR3 has 15 residues. Germline CDR1 PRHDT, CDR2 FYEKMQ (reference sequence). CDR3 DNA: TGTGCCATCAGCCTACTGGGGCTAGCCAAAAACATTCAGTACTTC. Protein sequence: CAISLLGLAKNIQYF.

This clonotype was found many times. The V call is TRBV12-3 or TRBV12-4, the J call TRBJ2-7; 8 bases line up with TRBD1. Trimming at V came to 5 bases and at J to 4 bases, leaving 7 bases not matched to a gene. The CDR3 extends over 14 amino acids. The CDR3 nucleotides read TGTGCCAGCAGTCCGGGACAGGAGATATACGAGCAGTACTTC. As protein: CASSPGQEIYEQYF.

This clonotype showed up many times. This chain links TRBV28 with TRBJ1-1; tentative D call: TRBD1 (5 bases). V was trimmed by 6 bases and J by 5 bases, leaving 16 bases between them. This CDR3 contains 14 residues. CDR1 is MDHEN and CDR2 is SYDVKM in the germline V gene. The CDR3 DNA follows: TGTGCCAGCAGCCCCCCTCAGGGATGGACTGAAGCTTTCTTT. As protein: CASSPPQGWTEAFF.

At least ten counts were recorded for this clonotype. The chain is built from TRBV6-1 and TRBJ2-1; D might be TRBD2 (5 bases). V lost 7 bases to trimming and J lost 2 bases, with 12 bases between them. This CDR3 has 14 residues. From germline, CDR1 is MNHNS and CDR2 SASEGT. CDR3 sequence: CASKESSTYNEQFF. As DNA, the CDR3 is TGTGCCAGCAAGGAGTCTAGCACCTACAATGAGCAGTTCTTC.

In this sample, this clonotype turned up many times. This rearrangement joins TRBV7-2 to TRBJ1-1; 9 nucleotides line up with TRBD1. After removal of 5 bases from V and 1 base from J, the junction contained 2 bases not matched to a gene. CDR3 length: 14 amino acids. From germline, CDR1 is SGHTA and CDR2 FQGNSA. The DNA for the CDR3 is TGTGCCAGCAGCGCGGGACAGGGGAACACTGAAGCTTTCTTT. Translation: CASSAGQGNTEAFF.

The chain has TRBV6-1 and TRBJ2-3; maybe TRBD2 (5 bases). Between the trimmed V and J ends, which lost 4 bases and 2 bases, there was a span of 16 bases. The CDR3 is made up of 16 amino acids. Germline-derived CDR1 and CDR2 are MNHNS and SASEGT. CDR3 sequence reads: CASSALRDLNTDTQYF. The CDR3 DNA follows: TGTGCCAGCAGTGCCCTCCGGGATCTAAACACAGATACGCAGTATTTT.

This clonotype has only a few counts. This chain links TRBV19 with TRBJ2-1; tentative D call: TRBD1 (5 bases). V dropped 3 bases and J dropped 6 bases, with 12 bases sitting between them. CDR3 length: 14 residues. Germline loops: CDR1 LNHDA, CDR2 SQIVND (reference sequence). Written as DNA, the CDR3 is TGTGCCAGTAGTATTTCGACAGTCTCCAATGAGCAGTTCTTC. Translated: CASSISTVSNEQFF.

This clonotype showed up many times. The rearrangement links TRBV20-1 to TRBJ1-1, with D unclear. V lost 6 bases, J lost 3 bases, and 20 bases lay in between. The CDR3 has 15 amino acids. CDR1 and CDR2 (germline): DFQATT, SNEGSKA (reference sequence). In nucleotides, the CDR3 is TGCAGTGCGGGCATGGTGCAGCCCTGGGACACTGAAGCTTTCTTT. This codes for CSAGMVQPWDTEAFF.

This clonotype was observed at least ten times. The V and J genes are TRBV19 and TRBJ1-5; D is possibly TRBD1 (6 bases). V was shortened by 6 bases and J by 7 bases, with 16 bases between the two germline ends. CDR1 is LNHDA and CDR2 is SQIVND in the germline V gene (reference sequence). This CDR3 region has 14 residues. This CDR3 reads CASSGLRRGQPQHF. In DNA form, the CDR3 reads TGTGCCAGTAGCGGACTCCGCAGGGGACAGCCCCAGCATTTT.

The chain uses TRBV15 and TRBJ2-5; TRBD1 matches 9 bases. The CDR3 extends over 16 amino acids. V lost 1 base to trimming and J lost 5 bases; unmatched junction nucleotides: 8. Germline assignment: CDR1 LNHNV and CDR2 YYDKDF (reference sequence). The CDR3 spells CATSRGGGQGRETQYF. CDR3 DNA sequence: TGTGCCACCAGCAGAGGGGGAGGACAGGGGAGGGAGACCCAGTACTTC.

V gene TRBV30 combines with J gene TRBJ2-3, with 7 bases lining up with TRBD2. This CDR3 comprises 14 residues. Trimming removed 5 bases from V and 2 bases from J; junction bases left unmatched: 7. Germline V gives CDR1 GTSNPN, CDR2 SVGIG (reference sequence). The DNA for the CDR3 is TGTGCCTGGGGGAGGGGCGGCCTCACAGATACGCAGTATTTT. It encodes CAWGRGGLTDTQYF.

The genes are TRBV19 and TRBJ1-6; 8 bases match TRBD1. This CDR3 spans 16 amino acids. CDR1 LNHDA and CDR2 SQIVND come from the germline V gene (reference sequence). V shed 5 bases and J 9 bases; nucleotides not matched to a gene: 12. CDR3 loop: CASSATRQGRFSPLHF. In nucleotides, the CDR3 is TGTGCCAGTAGTGCCACGCGACAGGGGCGTTTTTCACCCCTCCACTTT.

This clonotype came up many times. This chain connects TRBV20-1 to TRBJ2-6; 8 nucleotides align to TRBD2. The CDR3 consists of 13 residues. CDR1 and CDR2 (germline): DFQATT, SNEGSKA (reference sequence). The trim removed 1 base at V and 12 bases at J, leaving 5 bases unmatched. This CDR3 reads CSARAGGASVLTF. The CDR3 nucleotides read TGCAGTGCTAGAGCGGGGGGGGCAAGCGTCCTGACTTTC.

The chain uses TRBV9 and TRBJ2-1; 10 positions match TRBD2. The CDR3 runs to 19 residues. The trim removed 4 bases at V and 0 bases at J, leaving 13 bases unmatched. Germline V gives CDR1 SGDLS, CDR2 YYNGEE. The CDR3 loop reads CASSSTSGIMEGSYNEQFF. In nucleotides, the CDR3 is TGTGCCAGCAGCTCCACTAGCGGGATAATGGAAGGCTCCTACAATGAGCAGTTCTTC. The whole variable domain, remainder taken from reference TRBV9 and TRBJ2-1, is DSGVTQTPKHLITATGQRVTLRCSPRSGDLSVYWYQQSLDQGLQFLIQYYNGEERAKGNILERFSAQQFPDLHSELNLSSLELGDSALYFCASSSTSGIMEGSYNEQFFGPGTRLTVL.